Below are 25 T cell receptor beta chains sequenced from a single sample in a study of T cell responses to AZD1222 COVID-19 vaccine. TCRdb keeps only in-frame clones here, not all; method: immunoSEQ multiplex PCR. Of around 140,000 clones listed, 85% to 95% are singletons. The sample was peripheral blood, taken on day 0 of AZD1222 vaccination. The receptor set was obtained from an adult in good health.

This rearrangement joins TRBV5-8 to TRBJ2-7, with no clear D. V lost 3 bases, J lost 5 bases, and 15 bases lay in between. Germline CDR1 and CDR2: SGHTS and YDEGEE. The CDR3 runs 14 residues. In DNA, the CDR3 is TGTGCCAGCAGCTCCGACGAATTAAGGAACGAGCAGTACTTC. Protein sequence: CASSSDELRNEQYF.

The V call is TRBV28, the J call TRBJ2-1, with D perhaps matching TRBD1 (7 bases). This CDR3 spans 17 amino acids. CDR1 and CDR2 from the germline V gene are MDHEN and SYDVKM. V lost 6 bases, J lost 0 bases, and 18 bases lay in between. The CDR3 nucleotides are TGTGCCAGCAGCTTCCCATCAGGGGGGCTCTCCTACAATGAGCAGTTCTTC. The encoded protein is CASSFPSGGLSYNEQFF.

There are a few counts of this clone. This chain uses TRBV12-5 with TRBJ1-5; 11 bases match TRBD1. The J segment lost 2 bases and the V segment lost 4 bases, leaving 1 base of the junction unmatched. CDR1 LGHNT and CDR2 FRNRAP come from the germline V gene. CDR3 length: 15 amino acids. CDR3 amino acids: CASGWGQGGNQPQHF. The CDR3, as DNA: TGTGCTAGTGGTTGGGGACAGGGGGGCAATCAGCCCCAGCATTTT.

CDR3 sequence (DNA): TGTGCCAGCAGTTACCTGGATGAGCAGTTCTTC. It yields the protein CASSYLDEQFF. The chain is built from TRBV6-5 and TRBJ2-1, with D hard to call. Germline CDR1 is MNHEY and CDR2 is SVGAGI. Trimming stripped 2 bases from V and 8 bases from J, with 4 bases between. CDR3 size: 11 residues.

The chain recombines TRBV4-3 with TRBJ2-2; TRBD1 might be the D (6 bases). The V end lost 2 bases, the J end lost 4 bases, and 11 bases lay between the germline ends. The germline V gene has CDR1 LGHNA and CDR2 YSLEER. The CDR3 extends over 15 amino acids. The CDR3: CASSQPGTLTGELFF. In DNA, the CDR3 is TGCGCCAGCAGCCAACCAGGGACACTCACCGGGGAGCTGTTTTTT.

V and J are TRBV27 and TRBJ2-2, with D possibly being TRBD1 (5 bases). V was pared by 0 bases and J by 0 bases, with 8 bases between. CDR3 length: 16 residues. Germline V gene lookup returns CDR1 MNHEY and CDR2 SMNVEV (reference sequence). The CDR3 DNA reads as TGTGCCAGCAGTTTATCGGGGCTCACGAACACCGGGGAGCTGTTTTTT. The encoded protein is CASSLSGLTNTGELFF.

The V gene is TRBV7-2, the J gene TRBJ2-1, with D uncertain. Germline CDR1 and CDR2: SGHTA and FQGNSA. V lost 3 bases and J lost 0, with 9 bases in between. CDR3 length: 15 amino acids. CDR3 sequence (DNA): TGTGCCAGCAGCTTCCCTTTCAGCTCCTACAATGAGCAGTTCTTC. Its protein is CASSFPFSSYNEQFF.

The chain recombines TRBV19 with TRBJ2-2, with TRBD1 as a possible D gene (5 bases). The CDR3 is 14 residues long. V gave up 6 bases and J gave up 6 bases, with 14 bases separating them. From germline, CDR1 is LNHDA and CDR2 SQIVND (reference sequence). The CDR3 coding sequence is TGTGCCAGTAGATCAGGGTTGGAGTCCGGGGAGCTGTTTTTT. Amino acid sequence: CASRSGLESGELFF.

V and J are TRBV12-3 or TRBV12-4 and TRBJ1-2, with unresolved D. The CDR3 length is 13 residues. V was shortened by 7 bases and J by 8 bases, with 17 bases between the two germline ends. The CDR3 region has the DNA TGTGCCAGCACCGTTAGGCGTTCCTCCGGCTACACCTTC. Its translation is CASTVRRSSGYTF.

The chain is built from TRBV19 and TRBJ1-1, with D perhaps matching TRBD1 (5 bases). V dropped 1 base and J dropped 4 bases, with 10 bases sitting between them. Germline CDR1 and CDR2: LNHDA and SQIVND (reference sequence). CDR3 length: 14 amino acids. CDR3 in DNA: TGTGCCAGTAGTATAGGGGGGGTTAGCACTGAAGCTTTCTTT. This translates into CASSIGGVSTEAFF.

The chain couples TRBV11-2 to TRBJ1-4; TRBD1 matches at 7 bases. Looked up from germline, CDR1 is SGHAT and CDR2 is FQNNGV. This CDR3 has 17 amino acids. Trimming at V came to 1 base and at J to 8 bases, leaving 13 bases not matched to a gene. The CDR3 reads CASSLVRGGGAAEKLFF. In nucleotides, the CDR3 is TGTGCCAGCAGCTTAGTCAGGGGAGGGGGCGCGGCGGAAAAACTGTTTTTT.

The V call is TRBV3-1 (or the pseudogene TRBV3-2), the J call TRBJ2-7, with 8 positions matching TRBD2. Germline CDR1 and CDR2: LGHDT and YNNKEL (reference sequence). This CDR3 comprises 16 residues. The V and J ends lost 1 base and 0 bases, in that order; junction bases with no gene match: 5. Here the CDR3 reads CASSQGSGKASYEQYF. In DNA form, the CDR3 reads TGTGCCAGCAGCCAAGGTAGCGGGAAGGCCTCCTACGAGCAGTACTTC.

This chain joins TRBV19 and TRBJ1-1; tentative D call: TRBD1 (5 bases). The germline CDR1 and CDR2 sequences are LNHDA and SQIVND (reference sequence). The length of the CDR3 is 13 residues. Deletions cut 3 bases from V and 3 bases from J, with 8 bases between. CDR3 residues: CASSMSRDTEAFF. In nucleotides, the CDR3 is TGTGCCAGTAGTATGTCCAGGGACACTGAAGCTTTCTTT.

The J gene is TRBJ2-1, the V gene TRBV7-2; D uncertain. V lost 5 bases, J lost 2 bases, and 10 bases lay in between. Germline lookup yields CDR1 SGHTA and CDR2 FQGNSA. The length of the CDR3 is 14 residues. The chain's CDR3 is CASSPLGAYNEQFF. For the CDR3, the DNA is TGTGCCAGCAGCCCCCTTGGGGCCTACAATGAGCAGTTCTTC.

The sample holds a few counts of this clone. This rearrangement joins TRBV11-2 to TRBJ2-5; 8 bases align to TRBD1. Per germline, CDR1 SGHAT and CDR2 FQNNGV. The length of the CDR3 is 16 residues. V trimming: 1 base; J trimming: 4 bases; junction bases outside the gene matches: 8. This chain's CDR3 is CASSLGIPGGGETQYF. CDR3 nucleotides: TGTGCCAGCAGCTTAGGAATCCCAGGGGGCGGAGAGACCCAGTACTTC.

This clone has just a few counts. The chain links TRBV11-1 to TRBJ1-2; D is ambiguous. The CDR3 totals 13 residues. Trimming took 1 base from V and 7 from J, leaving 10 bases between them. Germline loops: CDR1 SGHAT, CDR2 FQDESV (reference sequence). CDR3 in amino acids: CASSLELTGGYTF. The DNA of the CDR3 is TGTGCCAGCAGCTTAGAACTGACTGGTGGCTACACCTTC.

The CDR3: CASSLGTGSYNSPLHF. CDR3 DNA sequence: TGTGCCAGCAGCCTCGGGACAGGCTCCTATAATTCACCCCTCCACTTT. J is TRBJ1-6 and V is TRBV7-2; TRBD1 matches at 8 bases. Per germline, CDR1 SGHTA and CDR2 FQGNSA. The V and J ends lost 5 bases and 0 bases, in that order; junction bases with no gene match: 3. This CDR3 is 16 amino acids long. The full variable domain, rest sourced from reference TRBV7-2 and TRBJ1-6, is GAGVSQSPSNKVTEKGKDVELRCDPISGHTALYWYRQSLGQGLEFLIYFQGNSAPDKSGLPSDRFSAERTGGSVSTLTIQRTQQEDSAVYLCASSLGTGSYNSPLHFGNGTRLTVT.

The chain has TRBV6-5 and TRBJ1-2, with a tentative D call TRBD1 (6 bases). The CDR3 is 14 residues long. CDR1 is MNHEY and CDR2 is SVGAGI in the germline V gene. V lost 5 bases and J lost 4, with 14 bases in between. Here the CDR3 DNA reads TGTGCCAGCAGTAGCACCAGGGGTACCTATGGCTACACCTTC. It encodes CASSSTRGTYGYTF.

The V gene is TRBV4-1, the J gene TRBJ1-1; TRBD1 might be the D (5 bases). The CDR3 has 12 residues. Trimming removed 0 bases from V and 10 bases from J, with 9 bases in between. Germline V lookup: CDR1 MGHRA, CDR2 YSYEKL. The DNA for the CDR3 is TGCGCCAGCAGCCAAGATGGGGCACGAGCTTTCTTT. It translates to CASSQDGARAFF.

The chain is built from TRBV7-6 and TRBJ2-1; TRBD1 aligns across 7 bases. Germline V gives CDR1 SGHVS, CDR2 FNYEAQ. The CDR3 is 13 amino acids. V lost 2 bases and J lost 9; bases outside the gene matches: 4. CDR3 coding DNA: TGTGCCAGCAGCTTAAAGACAGGGAGTGAGCAGTTCTTC. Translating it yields CASSLKTGSEQFF.

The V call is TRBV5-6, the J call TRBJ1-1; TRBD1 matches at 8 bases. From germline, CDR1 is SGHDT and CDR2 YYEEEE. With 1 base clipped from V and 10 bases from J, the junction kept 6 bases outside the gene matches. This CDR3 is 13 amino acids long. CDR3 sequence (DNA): TGTGCCAGCAGCTTGAGGGACAGGCTAGGAGCTTTCTTT. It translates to CASSLRDRLGAFF.

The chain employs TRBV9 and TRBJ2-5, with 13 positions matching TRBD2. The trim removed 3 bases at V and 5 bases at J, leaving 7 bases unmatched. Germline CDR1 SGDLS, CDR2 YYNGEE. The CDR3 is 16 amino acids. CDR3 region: CASSAGTSGIWETQYF. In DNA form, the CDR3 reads TGTGCCAGCAGCGCCGGGACTAGCGGGATTTGGGAGACCCAGTACTTC.

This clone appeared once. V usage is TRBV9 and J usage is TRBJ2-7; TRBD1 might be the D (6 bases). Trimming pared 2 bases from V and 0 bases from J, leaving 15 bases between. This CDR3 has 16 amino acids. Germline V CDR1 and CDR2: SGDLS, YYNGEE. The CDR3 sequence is CASSVSTGPSSYEQYF. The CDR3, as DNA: TGTGCCAGCAGCGTGTCGACAGGTCCCTCCTCCTACGAGCAGTACTTC.

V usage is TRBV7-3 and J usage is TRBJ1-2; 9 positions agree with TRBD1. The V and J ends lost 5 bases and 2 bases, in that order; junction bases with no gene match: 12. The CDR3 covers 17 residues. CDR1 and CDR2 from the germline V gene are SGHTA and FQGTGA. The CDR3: CASSPGQGRRGNYGYTF. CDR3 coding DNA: TGTGCCAGCAGCCCCGGACAGGGGAGGCGTGGGAACTATGGCTACACCTTC. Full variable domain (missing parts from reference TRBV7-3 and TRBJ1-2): GAGVSQTPSNKVTEKGKYVELRCDPISGHTALYWYRQSLGQGPEFLIYFQGTGAADDSGLPNDRFFAVRPEGSVSTLKIQRTERGDSAVYLCASSPGQGRRGNYGYTFGSGTRLTVV.

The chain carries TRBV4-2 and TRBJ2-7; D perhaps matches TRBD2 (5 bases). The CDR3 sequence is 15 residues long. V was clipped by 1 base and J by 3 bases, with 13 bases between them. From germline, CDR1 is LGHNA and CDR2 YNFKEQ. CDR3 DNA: TGTGCCAGCAGCCAAGTTCGAGGGAGCAACTACGAGCAGTACTTC. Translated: CASSQVRGSNYEQYF.